This TCR beta chain was captured by sequencing in a study of human T cells and chemical hapten exposure. Time point meaning: patch test 2, 6 weeks after DPC sensitization. Sample treatment: therapeutic diphenylcyclopropenone sensitization with weekly scalp DPC. Regarding the study as a whole: TCRs above 1 in 1000 frequency stayed constant with DPC sensitization.

TCRdb redid the calling of the RACE reads with MiXCR, one entry per CDR3 protein. The sample records about 400,000 distinct CDR3 sequences, about 6% being singletons. Germline assignment: CDR1 SGHAT and CDR2 FQDESV (reference sequence). This CDR3 contains 14 residues. V was shortened by 5 bases and J by 0 bases, with 9 bases between the two germline ends. This clonotype was detected ten times or more. Its specificity is unknown. The clonotype comes from a woman younger than 35 with alopecia areata. Some clones in this sample may be carry-over from other donors' samples. The source material was whole blood, sampled in connection with sensitization to the hapten diphenylcyclopropenone (DPC). The V call is TRBV11-1, the J call TRBJ2-3; D is perhaps TRBD1 (5 bases). The CDR3 protein is CASSQDKSTDTQYF. The CDR3 coding sequence is TGTGCCAGCAGCCAGGACAAGAGCACAGATACGCAGTATTTT.